Below, 21 T cell receptor beta chains from the same sample are listed, as sequenced in a study of cytomegalovirus exposure and HLA in healthy donors. The primer mix had 60 Vbeta and 13 Jbeta primers. Measured with immunoSEQ multiplex PCR; TCRdb has only the in-frame clones, and not every one. Recorded for this sample: 60,000 to 80,000 clones. The sequenced material came from PBMCs. Receptors were obtained from a boy aged 5 to 17 in good health and CMV-seronegative.

The V call is TRBV6-1, the J call TRBJ2-2; TRBD1 matches 8 bases. V lost 6 bases to trimming and J lost 3 bases; unmatched junction nucleotides: 6. Germline V gene data show CDR1 as MNHNS and CDR2 as SASEGT. The CDR3 has 15 residues. The CDR3 region is CASREPDRDTGELFF. CDR3 sequence (DNA): TGTGCCAGCAGGGAACCGGACAGGGACACCGGGGAGCTGTTTTTT.

The chain couples TRBV18 to TRBJ2-7, with TRBD1 as a possible D gene (6 bases). Germline V gene data show CDR1 as KGHSH and CDR2 as LQKENI. Trimming removed 3 bases from V and 4 bases from J, with 10 bases in between. The CDR3 spans 13 residues. The CDR3 here is CASSPNQGYEQYF. The CDR3 region has the DNA TGTGCCAGCTCACCCAACCAGGGGTACGAGCAGTACTTC.

DNA of the CDR3: TGTGCCAGCAGCCACATAGCGGGAGAAGCCGGGGAGCTGTTTTTT. Translated, it gives CASSHIAGEAGELFF. The J gene is TRBJ2-2, the V gene TRBV4-2; 9 bases line up with TRBD2. The junction had 5 bases not matched to a gene; V was cut back by 3 bases and J by 6 bases. CDR1 is LGHNA and CDR2 is YNFKEQ in the germline V gene. CDR3 length: 15 residues.

CDR3 sequence (DNA): TGTGCCAGCAGCTCCCCAGACAAGAACACTGAAGCTTTCTTT. Its protein product is CASSSPDKNTEAFF. The V call is TRBV5-4, the J call TRBJ1-1; D gene unclear. The CDR3 sequence is 14 residues long. Trimming stripped 3 bases from V and 1 base from J, with 10 bases between. Germline CDR1 is SGHNT and CDR2 is YYREEE (reference sequence).

This chain joins TRBV19 and TRBJ1-2; 7 bases agree with TRBD1. The V and J ends lost 7 bases and 3 bases, in that order; junction bases with no gene match: 5. This CDR3 comprises 13 residues. Germline loops: CDR1 LNHDA, CDR2 SQIVND (reference sequence). CDR3 sequence: CASTNTGDYGYTF. The DNA for the CDR3 is TGTGCCAGTACCAACACAGGGGACTATGGCTACACCTTC.

The chain couples TRBV6-6 to TRBJ2-1; D not resolved. This CDR3 contains 11 residues. In germline, CDR1 is MNHNY, CDR2 SVGAGI (reference sequence). V lost 2 bases, J lost 9 bases, and 5 bases lay in between. CDR3 amino acids: CASSYDSEQFF. The CDR3 DNA reads TGTGCCAGCAGTTACGATAGTGAGCAGTTCTTC.

V usage is TRBV6-1 and J usage is TRBJ2-7, with D possibly TRBD1 on 6 matching bases. V lost 11 bases and J 1 base, leaving 18 bases between the germline ends. The CDR3 is 14 amino acids. Germline V gene data show CDR1 as MNHNS and CDR2 as SASEGT. Here the CDR3 DNA reads TGTGCCGTCGCCAGGGGAAGTGAGTCCTACGAGCAGTACTTC. Its translation is CAVARGSESYEQYF.

V and J are TRBV4-2 and TRBJ2-7; D perhaps matches TRBD2 (6 bases). Between the trimmed V and J ends, which lost 3 bases and 4 bases, there was a span of 22 bases. This CDR3 is 17 amino acids long. Germline-derived CDR1 and CDR2 are LGHNA and YNFKEQ. In DNA form, the CDR3 reads TGTGCCAGCAGCCATAAAGTGTTGGAGGGTGGGGCATACGAGCAGTACTTC. Residues: CASSHKVLEGGAYEQYF.

CDR3 DNA sequence: TGTGCCAGCAGTTACCGGTGGTCAGATACGCAGTATTTT. It codes for CASSYRWSDTQYF. The chain is built from TRBV6-5 and TRBJ2-3; D remains unclear. V was cut by 2 bases and J by 4 bases, with 7 bases left in between. The germline V gene encodes CDR1 MNHEY and CDR2 SVGAGI. The CDR3 contains 13 residues.

The V and J genes are TRBV4-1 and TRBJ1-4, with 9 nucleotides matching TRBD1. Germline V gives CDR1 MGHRA, CDR2 YSYEKL. CDR3 length equals 14 residues. Trimming took 5 bases from V and 3 from J; bases not matched to a gene: 1. The CDR3 reads CASSDRGSNEKLFF. In nucleotides, the CDR3 is TGCGCCAGCAGCGACAGGGGGTCTAATGAAAAACTGTTTTTT.

Written as DNA, the CDR3 is TGTGCCAGCAGCCCCCCCCAGCGGGGGGGACAGGAGCAGTTCTTC. This codes for CASSPPQRGGQEQFF. The V gene is TRBV13, the J gene TRBJ2-1, with 10 bases aligning to TRBD2. The CDR3 sequence is 15 residues long. Germline loops: CDR1 PRHDT, CDR2 FYEKMQ (reference sequence). Trimming cost V 5 bases and J 10 bases; bases outside gene matches: 11.

The chain joins TRBV18 to TRBJ1-1; TRBD1 matches at 7 bases. The CDR3 loop spans 13 amino acids. Germline trimming cut 2 bases from V and 4 bases from J; bases unmatched to any gene: 1. Germline-derived CDR1 and CDR2 are KGHSH and LQKENI. In DNA form, the CDR3 reads TGTGCCAGCTCACCAAACAGGGGCACTGAAGCTTTCTTT. Amino acid sequence: CASSPNRGTEAFF.

The chain is built from TRBV6-1 and TRBJ1-5; no reliable D call. The CDR3 covers 15 residues. Germline V CDR1 and CDR2: MNHNS, SASEGT. V was shortened by 1 base and J by 0 bases, with 7 bases between the two germline ends. Written as DNA, the CDR3 is TGTGCCAGCAGTGAAGTGGGCTATAGCAATCAGCCCCAGCATTTT. As protein: CASSEVGYSNQPQHF.

The chain has TRBV19 and TRBJ1-5; weak D call: TRBD1 (6 bases). V gave up 2 bases and J gave up 5 bases, with 10 bases separating them. The CDR3 is 14 residues long. Germline-derived CDR1 and CDR2 are LNHDA and SQIVND (reference sequence). The CDR3 DNA reads TGTGCCAGTAGTATATCCAGGGGACATCAGCCCCAGCATTTT. It codes for CASSISRGHQPQHF.

On this clone: Germline and junction disagree at one end, which may indicate a read error. The J gene is TRBJ1-1, the V gene TRBV18; TRBD1 might be the D (6 bases). The CDR3 is 14 residues long. In germline, CDR1 is KGHSH, CDR2 LQKENI. CDR3 coding DNA: TGTGCCAGCTCACCCCAGGGGATGAACACTGAAGATTTCTTT. As protein: CASSPQGMNTEDFF.

This sequence joins TRBV6-1 and TRBJ1-2; D unresolved. V was clipped by 4 bases and J by 8 bases, with 11 bases between them. The CDR3 contains 12 residues. Germline V gene sequence: CDR1 MNHNS, CDR2 SASEGT. In DNA, the CDR3 is TGTGCCAGCAGTGGAGGGTCCCCCGGCTACACCTTC. Its protein is CASSGGSPGYTF.

This rearrangement joins TRBV4-1 to TRBJ2-1; 9 bases are a match to TRBD2. The CDR3 is 16 residues long. J lost 6 bases, V lost 4 bases, and 10 bases had no gene match. The germline gives CDR1 MGHRA, CDR2 YSYEKL. The CDR3 loop reads CASSRIAGASGNEQFF. The CDR3 bases are TGCGCCAGCAGCCGAATAGCGGGGGCGAGCGGCAATGAGCAGTTCTTC.

The chain employs TRBV19 and TRBJ2-1; TRBD2 aligns across 9 bases. CDR1 is LNHDA and CDR2 is SQIVND in the germline V gene (reference sequence). CDR3 length: 16 residues. V was clipped by 4 bases and J by 8 bases; unmatched bases: 12. The CDR3 DNA reads TGTGCCAGTAGTACCCGAGCGGGAGGTAGTAGGGATGAGCAGTTCTTC. Its translation: CASSTRAGGSRDEQFF.

The chain is built from TRBV7-2 and TRBJ2-3; 10 bases match TRBD2. The CDR3 runs 14 residues. Trimming at V came to 3 bases and at J to 10 bases, leaving 7 bases not matched to a gene. Germline loops: CDR1 SGHTA, CDR2 FQGNSA. Here the CDR3 reads CASSLGVAGGSQYF. Written as DNA, the CDR3 is TGTGCCAGCAGCTTGGGGGTAGCGGGAGGTTCGCAGTATTTT.

The chain joins TRBV27 to TRBJ1-1; D is perhaps TRBD1 (6 bases). CDR1 is MNHEY and CDR2 is SMNVEV in the germline V gene (reference sequence). The CDR3 totals 13 residues. The V end lost 5 bases, the J end lost 5 bases, and 12 bases lay between the germline ends. The CDR3 DNA reads TGTGCCAGCAGTATGAGGGGGGGGACTGAAGCTTTCTTT. Its protein product is CASSMRGGTEAFF.

V is TRBV2 and J is TRBJ2-7; 9 bases align to TRBD1. The V gene end was trimmed by 7 bases and the J gene end by 4 bases; junction bases not matched to a gene: 11. This CDR3 comprises 15 residues. Germline V gives CDR1 SNHLY, CDR2 FYNNEI. The CDR3 sequence: CASTPATGGGYEQYF. CDR3 DNA sequence: TGTGCCAGCACGCCGGCGACAGGGGGTGGGTACGAGCAGTACTTC.